Each of the 29 T cell receptor beta chains below was sequenced from the same sample in a study of Graves' ophthalmopathy and Graves' hyperthyroidism. TCR beta CDR3 regions were amplified from RNA transcripts. An opening RT-PCR round employed HTBI primers and preceded a second-round multiplex PCR. One entry per CDR3 protein results from TCRdb running MiXCR on the multiplex PCR reads. Here the sample spans about 1.2 million distinct CDR3 sequences, 35% to 40% being singletons. Material for sequencing was peripheral blood or thyroid tissue (not recorded which). These receptors were obtained from an adult man with Graves' hyperthyroidism.

Concerning this clonotype itself: This may stem from a read error, because a much larger clone lies one nucleotide away. This chain links TRBV7-2 with TRBJ2-7; D might be TRBD1 (5 bases). The V and J ends lost 3 bases and 4 bases respectively, with 13 bases between them. This CDR3 spans 14 amino acids. The germline gives CDR1 SGHTA, CDR2 FQGNSA. This chain's CDR3 is CASSFPRTPYEQYF. In DNA, the CDR3 is TGTGCCAGCAGCTTCCCCCGGACACCGTACGAGCAGTACTTC.

The rearrangement joins TRBV20-1 to TRBJ2-7; 8 bases map to TRBD1. The V and J ends lost 0 bases and 3 bases, in that order; junction bases with no gene match: 10. Germline V gives CDR1 DFQATT, CDR2 SNEGSKA (reference sequence). The CDR3 spans 16 residues. The CDR3 spells CSARDFGTGTYYEQYF. CDR3 nucleotides: TGCAGTGCTAGAGATTTCGGGACAGGCACCTACTACGAGCAGTACTTC.

This clonotype has a handful of counts. The gene calls are TRBV4-3 and TRBJ1-1; 9 nucleotides line up with TRBD1. The germline V gene has CDR1 LGHNA and CDR2 YSLEER. J lost 5 bases, V lost 0 bases, and 1 base had no gene match. This CDR3 has 14 residues. As DNA, the CDR3 is TGCGCCAGCAGCCAAGATGGACAGGGGACTGAAGCTTTCTTT. Its protein is CASSQDGQGTEAFF.

The V and J genes are TRBV7-9 and TRBJ1-4; no reliable D call. The V gene's germline CDR1 is SEHNR and CDR2 FQNEAQ (reference sequence). V lost 6 bases, J lost 7 bases, and 12 bases lay in between. The CDR3 totals 13 residues. CDR3: CASRPILGEKLFF. CDR3 DNA sequence: TGTGCCAGCAGGCCAATCTTAGGTGAAAAACTGTTTTTT.

In the case of this clonotype: An end of the junction does not agree with germline; a read error may underlie this. J is TRBJ2-5 and V is TRBV7-2; the D gene is possibly TRBD1 (5 bases). Germline V lookup: CDR1 SGHTA, CDR2 FQGNSA. The CDR3 is 16 amino acids. The CDR3 nucleotides read TGTGCCAGCAGCTTAGTAGCTGCCGCAGGGCCAGAGCCCCAGTACTTC. This encodes CASSLVAAAGPEPQYF.

The rearrangement joins TRBV7-9 to TRBJ2-5; 15 nucleotides align to TRBD2. The CDR3 runs 17 residues. V shed 5 bases, J shed 5 bases, and the junction held 9 bases outside the gene matches. Per germline, CDR1 SEHNR and CDR2 FQNEAQ (reference sequence). CDR3 nucleotide sequence: TGTGCCAGCAGCCGTGCGGGACTAGCGGGAGGAATTGAGACCCAGTACTTC. Translated, it gives CASSRAGLAGGIETQYF.

Only a few counts were recorded for this clonotype. J is TRBJ2-2 and V is TRBV7-9; D remains unclear. This CDR3 contains 12 residues. Germline values: CDR1 SEHNR, CDR2 FQNEAQ (reference sequence). The V end lost 5 bases, the J end lost 8 bases, and 9 bases lay between the germline ends. CDR3 DNA sequence: TGTGCCAGCAGCGCTTCTTGGGGGGAGCTGTTTTTT. Protein: CASSASWGELFF.

The chain combines TRBV4-1 with TRBJ2-2, with a weak D call TRBD2 (6 bases). Trimming left V 1 base short and J 2 bases short, with 14 bases between. Germline V gene sequence: CDR1 MGHRA, CDR2 YSYEKL. The CDR3 spans 17 residues. The CDR3 protein is CASSQVLQTSNTGELFF. The CDR3 DNA is TGCGCCAGCAGCCAAGTGCTACAGACTAGTAACACCGGGGAGCTGTTTTTT.

The V and J genes are TRBV9 and TRBJ2-7; TRBD1 or TRBD2 may be the D gene (5 bases each). Deletions cut 0 bases from V and 12 bases from J, with 25 bases between. The CDR3 runs to 16 residues. The germline gives CDR1 SGDLS, CDR2 YYNGEE. This CDR3 is CASSVDPGPRGVWLYF. The CDR3 bases are TGTGCCAGCAGCGTAGATCCGGGGCCCCGAGGAGTTTGGCTGTACTTC.

Regarding this clonotype: A much larger clone lies a single base off, so this may be a read error. The chain joins TRBV5-1 to TRBJ2-2, with D perhaps matching TRBD1 (6 bases). The CDR3 has 12 amino acids. Germline V gives CDR1 SGHRS, CDR2 YFSETQ. The V and J ends lost 0 bases and 12 bases respectively, with 9 bases between them. CDR3 sequence: CASSLDRDKLFF. CDR3 sequence (DNA): TGCGCCAGCAGCTTGGACAGGGACAAGCTGTTTTTT.

The CDR3 region has the DNA TGCAGTGCGAACGGACAGGGAAACGAGCAGTACTTC. Translation gives CSANGQGNEQYF. This chain connects TRBV20-1 to TRBJ2-7; 8 nucleotides match TRBD1. Germline V gene lookup returns CDR1 DFQATT and CDR2 SNEGSKA (reference sequence). The junction had 6 bases not matched to a gene; V was cut back by 6 bases and J by 5 bases. The CDR3 spans 12 residues.

The CDR3 nucleotides read TGCGCCAGCAGCAGAGCCGGGCCGCCATCCGCCGGGGAGCTGTTTTTT. This codes for CASSRAGPPSAGELFF. The chain recombines TRBV5-1 with TRBJ2-2; no reliable D call. CDR3 length: 16 residues. Germline assignment: CDR1 SGHRS and CDR2 YFSETQ. V lost 4 bases, J lost 6 bases, and 19 bases lay in between.

This clonotype turned up a few times. A junction end diverges from the germline sequence, so it may reflect a read error. The J gene is TRBJ2-7, the V gene TRBV7-2; D gene uncertain. Germline CDR1 reads SGHTA; CDR2 reads FQGNSA. The CDR3 consists of 12 residues. CDR3 sequence (DNA): TGTGCCAGCAGCTTCGACATGGCCGAGCAATACTTC. This sequence encodes CASSFDMAEQYF. Full variable domain (rest looked up from reference TRBV7-2 and TRBJ2-7): GAGVSQSPSNKVTEKGKDVELRCDPISGHTALYWYRQSLGQGLEFLIYFQGNSAPDKSGLPSDRFSAERTGGSVSTLTIQRTQQEDSAVYLCASSFDMAEQYFGPGTRLTVT.

The V and J genes are TRBV15 and TRBJ1-6; 11 nucleotides agree with TRBD1. J was trimmed by 12 bases and V by 8 bases; bases with no gene match: 6. CDR1 LNHNV and CDR2 YYDKDF come from the germline V gene (reference sequence). CDR3 length: 13 amino acids. The CDR3 sequence is CATERDRGVPLHF. CDR3 DNA sequence: TGTGCCACCGAGAGGGACAGGGGGGTACCCCTCCACTTT.

The sample holds many counts of this clonotype. This chain links TRBV7-2 with TRBJ1-1; the D is unclear. The CDR3 covers 15 residues. Trimming pared 1 base from V and 6 bases from J, leaving 15 bases between. Germline CDR1 SGHTA, CDR2 FQGNSA. The CDR3 loop is CASSLGGWAIAEAFF. CDR3 DNA sequence: TGTGCCAGCAGCTTAGGGGGATGGGCTATCGCTGAAGCTTTCTTT. Drawing the rest from reference TRBV7-2 and TRBJ1-1, the complete variable domain is GAGVSQSPSNKVTEKGKDVELRCDPISGHTALYWYRQSLGQGLEFLIYFQGNSAPDKSGLPSDRFSAERTGGSVSTLTIQRTQQEDSAVYLCASSLGGWAIAEAFFGQGTRLTVV.

This chain connects TRBV20-1 to TRBJ2-7; TRBD1 matches at 8 bases. Germline V gene lookup returns CDR1 DFQATT and CDR2 SNEGSKA (reference sequence). The CDR3 is 13 residues long. The J segment lost 3 bases and the V segment lost 8 bases, leaving 9 bases of the junction unmatched. CDR3 region: CSFRTGIFYEQYF. The CDR3 region has the DNA TGCAGTTTCCGGACAGGGATCTTCTACGAGCAGTACTTC.

The rearrangement links TRBV4-2 to TRBJ1-2, with D unclear. The CDR3 length is 16 residues. CDR1 is LGHNA, CDR2 YNFKEQ, per germline. Trimming pared 0 bases from V and 6 bases from J, leaving 17 bases between. CDR3 sequence (DNA): TGTGCCAGCAGCCAAGATCACGGGCTTACGGCGGATGGCTACACCTTC. Translation: CASSQDHGLTADGYTF.

Comments on this clonotype: With a much larger clone just one base away, this may be a read error. The chain employs TRBV7-3 and TRBJ2-7; TRBD1 matches at 7 bases. This CDR3 contains 14 residues. Germline lookup yields CDR1 SGHTA and CDR2 FQGTGA. Unmatched junction bases numbered 7, after V lost 5 bases and J lost 3 bases. CDR3 nucleotide sequence: TGTGCCAGCAGCATACTCCGGGACAGCTACGAGCAGTACTTC. Amino acids: CASSILRDSYEQYF.

The rearrangement joins TRBV20-1 to TRBJ2-5, with D uncertain. The CDR3 covers 12 residues. Germline V lookup: CDR1 DFQATT, CDR2 SNEGSKA (reference sequence). Trimming removed 4 bases from V and 3 bases from J, with 9 bases in between. CDR3: CSATESEETQYF. In nucleotides, the CDR3 is TGCAGTGCTACCGAGTCCGAAGAGACCCAGTACTTC.

This clonotype showed up just a few times. The chain couples TRBV5-1 to TRBJ2-5; unclear D gene. Germline assignment: CDR1 SGHRS and CDR2 YFSETQ. The CDR3 runs to 13 residues. Trimming shortened V by 4 bases and J by 5 bases, and 12 bases separated the two germline ends. The DNA for the CDR3 is TGCGCCAGCAGCCCCCGAGTCAAGGAGACCCAGTACTTC. Translated, it gives CASSPRVKETQYF.

This clonotype was recorded many times. The chain combines TRBV29-1 with TRBJ2-5, with 8 bases matching TRBD1. The CDR3 extends over 14 amino acids. Germline CDR1 and CDR2: SQVTM and ANQGSEA. The ends lost 0 bases at V and 3 bases at J; junction bases unmatched: 3. As DNA, the CDR3 is TGCAGCGTTGAAGAGGCAGGGGGCGAAGAGACCCAGTACTTC. This encodes CSVEEAGGEETQYF. Looking up the rest from reference TRBV29-1 and TRBJ2-5 gives the full variable domain: SAVISQKPSRDICQRGTSLTIQCQVDSQVTMMFWYRQQPGQSLTLIATANQGSEATYESGFVIDKFPISRPNLTFSTLTVSNMSPEDSSIYLCSVEEAGGEETQYFGPGTRLLVL.

V and J are TRBV7-9 and TRBJ1-1; 7 bases agree with TRBD1. CDR1 and CDR2 from the germline V gene are SEHNR and FQNEAQ (reference sequence). CDR3 length: 15 amino acids. Trimming took 5 bases from V and 1 from J; bases not matched to a gene: 7. The CDR3 sequence: CASSPGQAANTEAFF. CDR3 bases: TGTGCCAGCAGCCCTGGACAGGCGGCGAACACTGAAGCTTTCTTT.

The chain couples TRBV7-2 to TRBJ2-7; a possible D gene is TRBD1 (5 bases). The CDR3 contains 14 residues. V was clipped by 0 bases and J by 11 bases, with 17 bases between them. CDR1 and CDR2 from the germline V gene are SGHTA and FQGNSA. The CDR3 DNA reads TGTGCCAGCAGCTTAGCAGGGGCCGTACTCTTGGAGTACTTC. Amino acid sequence: CASSLAGAVLLEYF.

This chain joins TRBV7-2 and TRBJ2-7; 14 bases are a match to TRBD2. In germline, CDR1 is SGHTA, CDR2 FQGNSA. The CDR3 spans 18 residues. The V gene end was trimmed by 8 bases and the J gene end by 1 base; junction bases not matched to a gene: 13. This CDR3 is CASVPRGTSGSWSYEQYF. The CDR3 DNA reads TGTGCCAGCGTTCCCCGGGGGACTAGCGGGAGTTGGTCCTACGAGCAGTACTTC. Drawing the rest from reference TRBV7-2 and TRBJ2-7, the complete variable domain is GAGVSQSPSNKVTEKGKDVELRCDPISGHTALYWYRQSLGQGLEFLIYFQGNSAPDKSGLPSDRFSAERTGGSVSTLTIQRTQQEDSAVYLCASVPRGTSGSWSYEQYFGPGTRLTVT.

The chain's CDR3 is CARAGETQYF. CDR3 DNA sequence: TGTGCCAGGGCGGGAGAGACCCAGTACTTC. The chain employs TRBV10-3 and TRBJ2-5; weak D call: TRBD2 (5 bases). The CDR3 spans 10 residues. Trimming shortened V by 10 bases and J by 4 bases, and 7 bases separated the two germline ends. Germline CDR1 ENHRY, CDR2 SYGVKD.

The sample holds many counts of this clonotype. The chain recombines TRBV7-2 with TRBJ1-2; 7 nucleotides align to TRBD1. The J segment lost 4 bases and the V segment lost 10 bases, leaving 9 bases of the junction unmatched. The CDR3 covers 13 residues. Germline assignment: CDR1 SGHTA and CDR2 FQGNSA. CDR3 DNA: TGTGCCACCTCGGGAGGGGGCGGCTATGGCTACACCTTC. Translation gives CATSGGGGYGYTF.

V is TRBV6-1 and J is TRBJ2-2; 7 nucleotides agree with TRBD2. The CDR3 runs to 13 residues. V shed 6 bases, J shed 8 bases, and the junction held 6 bases outside the gene matches. The germline V gene has CDR1 MNHNS and CDR2 SASEGT. CDR3 region: CASRRGSRGELFF. The CDR3 DNA sequence: TGTGCCAGCAGACGCGGGAGTAGGGGGGAGCTGTTTTTT.

At least ten counts were recorded for this clonotype. This chain uses TRBV7-2 with TRBJ1-4, with D uncertain. The CDR3 has 14 residues. Trimming pared 3 bases from V and 7 bases from J, leaving 12 bases between. Germline V gene sequence: CDR1 SGHTA, CDR2 FQGNSA. DNA for the CDR3: TGTGCCAGCAGCTTCGCCGGGCGCGGTGAAAAACTGTTTTTT. Protein product: CASSFAGRGEKLFF.

V is TRBV10-3 and J is TRBJ1-1; no reliable D call. There are 13 residues in the CDR3. V gave up 7 bases and J gave up 6 bases, with 15 bases separating them. Germline loops: CDR1 ENHRY, CDR2 SYGVKD. CDR3 nucleotides: TGTGCCATCATTGGCGGCGGGTTCTCTGAAGCTTTCTTT. Its protein product is CAIIGGGFSEAFF.